The subject of this entry is one T cell receptor beta chain. Its antigen target is currently unknown. Base quality data are lacking; no much larger clone is found one base away. Including the terminal cysteine and phenylalanine, the CDR3 comprises 16 residues. The read is trimmed to its CDR3 DNA, 48 bases read in frame from base 1. The data were obtained in a study of T-cell reconstitution after alpha-beta-depleted transplantation in children (dated by TCRdb to about 2016). General notes on the study: Using TCR repertoire profiling, the study quantitatively followed how T-cell immune reconstitution unfolded in children after TCRalphabeta/CD19-depleted allogeneic hematopoietic cell transplantation.

This specimen's treatment or condition label, per the study, means: allogeneic hematopoietic cell transplantation with graft depleted of TCRalphabeta T cells and CD19 B cells. The children who served as transplant recipients had been given grafts of TCRalphabeta/CD19-depleted allogeneic hematopoietic cells. The paper as a whole reports these results and caveats: Over the following months the frequencies of hyperexpanded clones went down, and after one year T-cell counts and TCRbeta diversity were mostly credited to newly produced T cells. The apparently early alphabetaT-cell count recovery about two months after transplant was reportedly dependent on only several hundred rapidly expanded clones derived from non-depleted graft cells. In some patients, the high TCRbeta diversity seen at day 60 was put down to recipient T cells and intrathymic progenitors that had survived conditioning.

The library was prepared using PCR. TCRdb lists the instrument as Illumina HiSeq 2500. Molecular barcoding was employed in the preparation of TCR libraries, with unique molecular identifiers being used to normalize TCRbeta repertoire quantification. TCRdb itself trimmed the public reads at Q25 with fastp, ran MiXCR and retained productive beta chains. Each record represents a unique CDR3 protein, reported with the most common genes and DNA among its rows. This sample is represented by about 250,000 distinct CDR3 sequences; more than 20% of them were singletons. The top ten clones comprise more than 4.5% of the sample.

The clonotype was recovered from a female patient between 2 and 15 years old who had a stem cell transplant for congenital amegakaryocytic thrombocytopenia, so the T cells may come from the graft donor. Sample: PBMCs, mostly from graft donor cells, taken 360 days after TCRalphabeta/CD19-depleted stem cell transplant. The rearrangement joined TRBV21-1 to TRBJ2-2. TRBV21-1 is labeled a pseudogene. The nucleotide sequence is TGTGCCAGCAGCAAAGGGGAACACCGGAACACCGGGGAGCTGTTTTTT. Its protein product is CASSKGEHRNTGELFF.